The rows below give T cell receptor beta chains drawn from one sample of a study of blood T cell repertoires in COVID-19. Repertoires were generated with immunoSEQ multiplex PCR, while TCRdb's copy carries only in-frame clones and drops some. The profile covers about 110,000 clones, with about 64% appearing a single time and 0.9% taken by the ten largest. Sequenced sample: peripheral blood. These receptors were taken from a human donor with acute or convalescent COVID-19. The donor label of this sample is uncertain. CDR3s include the opening cysteine and the closing phenylalanine or tryptophan. The D gene is left open where the match is weak. The size of a clone is reported for some rows only, either as once, few or many, or as a class for expanded clones.

d_call: .; v_call: TRBV18; j_call: TRBJ1-1; clone_size: once; cdr3_nt: TGTGCCAGCTCACCACTTGAGATGAACACTGAAGCTTTCTTT; cdr3_aa: CASSPLEMNTEAFF
d_call: .; v_call: TRBV15; j_call: TRBJ2-3; clone_size: .; cdr3_nt: TGTGCCACCAGCCCTCGGACAAGCACAGATACGCAGTATTTT; cdr3_aa: CATSPRTSTDTQYF
d_call: .; v_call: TRBV11-2; j_call: TRBJ2-2; clone_size: .; cdr3_nt: TGTGCCAGCAGCTTTAGCAGGGGTGGTACGGCAAACACCGGGGAGCTGTTTTTT; cdr3_aa: CASSFSRGGTANTGELFF
d_call: .; v_call: TRBV5-1; j_call: TRBJ1-3; clone_size: .; cdr3_nt: TGCGCCAGCAGCTTGGATGCAGGGCCTGGAAACACCATATATTTT; cdr3_aa: CASSLDAGPGNTIYF
d_call: .; v_call: TRBV7-2; j_call: TRBJ2-7; clone_size: .; cdr3_nt: TGTGCCAGCAGCTTAAGGGGCGAGCAGTACTTC; cdr3_aa: CASSLRGEQYF
d_call: .; v_call: TRBV25-1; j_call: TRBJ1-6; clone_size: few; cdr3_nt: TGTGCCAGCAGTCCACCTACAGGGCTTAATTCACCCCTCCACTTT; cdr3_aa: CASSPPTGLNSPLHF
d_call: TRBD1; v_call: TRBV6-1; j_call: TRBJ1-2; clone_size: few; cdr3_nt: TGTGCCAGCAGTGCCCCGGGACAGGGGGCCCCTGGCTATGGCTACACCTTC; cdr3_aa: CASSAPGQGAPGYGYTF
d_call: .; v_call: TRBV28; j_call: TRBJ1-2; clone_size: many; cdr3_nt: TGTGCCACCAGACTACAGGTGTTGGGATCTTATGGCTACACCTTC; cdr3_aa: CATRLQVLGSYGYTF
d_call: TRBD1; v_call: TRBV6-5; j_call: TRBJ1-2; clone_size: .; cdr3_nt: TGTGCCAGCAGGGCGGACAGGGGTCCGGAGTATGGCTACACCTTC; cdr3_aa: CASRADRGPEYGYTF
d_call: .; v_call: TRBV5-1; j_call: TRBJ1-5; clone_size: .; cdr3_nt: TGCGCCAGCAGCTTAGGGACTTCACCCAATCAGCCCCAGCATTTT; cdr3_aa: CASSLGTSPNQPQHF
d_call: TRBD1; v_call: TRBV3-1/TRBV3-2; j_call: TRBJ1-3; clone_size: .; cdr3_nt: TGTGCCAGCAGGCGACAGGGAAGCGGAAACACCATATATTTT; cdr3_aa: CASRRQGSGNTIYF
d_call: .; v_call: TRBV6-1; j_call: TRBJ1-5; clone_size: once; cdr3_nt: TGTGCCAGCAGTGAGTTACAGGCCTCTAGGCCCCAGCATTTT; cdr3_aa: CASSELQASRPQHF
d_call: .; v_call: TRBV5-1; j_call: TRBJ1-1; clone_size: many; cdr3_nt: TGCGCCAGCAGCGGTACAGGGAAGGCTTTCTTT; cdr3_aa: CASSGTGKAFF
d_call: TRBD1; v_call: TRBV19; j_call: TRBJ2-7; clone_size: .; cdr3_nt: TGTGCCAGTAGTATAAACAGGGGAGCCTACTACGAGCAGTACTTC; cdr3_aa: CASSINRGAYYEQYF
d_call: TRBD2; v_call: TRBV28; j_call: TRBJ2-6; clone_size: .; cdr3_nt: TGTGCCAGCAGTCCCGGGGGGGCGCGTTCCAACGTCCTGACTTTC; cdr3_aa: CASSPGGARSNVLTF
d_call: TRBD1; v_call: TRBV7-9; j_call: TRBJ2-2; clone_size: .; cdr3_nt: TGTGCCAGCAGCCGGAACAGGGGGTACACCGGGGAGCTGTTTTTT; cdr3_aa: CASSRNRGYTGELFF
d_call: .; v_call: TRBV28; j_call: TRBJ2-5; clone_size: .; cdr3_nt: TGTGCCAGCAGTTCCCCTCCGGGGCAAGAGACCCAGTACTTC; cdr3_aa: CASSSPPGQETQYF
d_call: TRBD1; v_call: TRBV9; j_call: TRBJ1-2; clone_size: many; cdr3_nt: TGTGCCAGCAGCGGTCGGATATACAGGGGAGAGTATGGCTACACCTTC; cdr3_aa: CASSGRIYRGEYGYTF
d_call: .; v_call: TRBV5-1; j_call: TRBJ1-2; clone_size: .; cdr3_nt: TGCGCCAGCCGCTCTCAGGGCGGCTATGGCTACACCTTC; cdr3_aa: CASRSQGGYGYTF
d_call: TRBD1; v_call: TRBV27; j_call: TRBJ1-6; clone_size: .; cdr3_nt: TGTGCCAGCAGTTTTAGCCGGGACAGGACTTCTGATTCACCCCTCCACTTT; cdr3_aa: CASSFSRDRTSDSPLHF
d_call: TRBD2; v_call: TRBV6-4; j_call: TRBJ2-3; clone_size: .; cdr3_nt: TGTGCCAGCAGTGACTTGCGGGGGGTGGCAGATACGCAGTATTTT; cdr3_aa: CASSDLRGVADTQYF
d_call: TRBD2; v_call: TRBV6-5; j_call: TRBJ2-7; clone_size: .; cdr3_nt: TGTGCCAGCAGGGGAGGGCTAGCGTCGTACGAGCAGTACTTC; cdr3_aa: CASRGGLASYEQYF
d_call: .; v_call: TRBV18; j_call: TRBJ1-1; clone_size: .; cdr3_nt: TGTGCCAGCTCACCACAGTCAGGCACTGAAGCTTTCTTT; cdr3_aa: CASSPQSGTEAFF
d_call: TRBD2; v_call: TRBV10-3; j_call: TRBJ2-1; clone_size: .; cdr3_nt: TGTGCCGTCTGGACTAGTTCCTACAATGAGCAGTTCTTC; cdr3_aa: CAVWTSSYNEQFF
d_call: TRBD1; v_call: TRBV5-1; j_call: TRBJ1-1; clone_size: .; cdr3_nt: TGCGCCAGCAGCTTAAGCACGACAGGGTCTGAAGCTTTCTTT; cdr3_aa: CASSLSTTGSEAFF
d_call: .; v_call: TRBV5-1; j_call: TRBJ2-3; clone_size: .; cdr3_nt: TGCGCCAGCAGCTCCGGGAACTCTCAGGCAGATACGCAGTATTTT; cdr3_aa: CASSSGNSQADTQYF
d_call: .; v_call: TRBV30; j_call: TRBJ1-1; clone_size: few; cdr3_nt: TGTGCCTGGAGTGTCCTCCGGGTCGAAGCTTTCTTT; cdr3_aa: CAWSVLRVEAFF
d_call: TRBD1; v_call: TRBV18; j_call: TRBJ1-6; clone_size: .; cdr3_nt: TGTGCCTCCAACCAAGGACAGGGCTATTCACCCCTCCACTTT; cdr3_aa: CASNQGQGYSPLHF
d_call: TRBD1; v_call: TRBV9; j_call: TRBJ1-4; clone_size: .; cdr3_nt: TGTGCCAGCAGCGTAGGGGACAGCCTTAATGAAAAACTGTTTTTT; cdr3_aa: CASSVGDSLNEKLFF
d_call: TRBD1; v_call: TRBV28; j_call: TRBJ1-2; clone_size: few; cdr3_nt: TGTGCCAGCAGTCTCGCCGGGACAGGGGGCAACTATGGCTACACCTTC; cdr3_aa: CASSLAGTGGNYGYTF
d_call: .; v_call: TRBV4-1; j_call: TRBJ1-3; clone_size: .; cdr3_nt: TGCGCCAGCAGCCAAGTTGCCGGGGGTGGAAACACCATATATTTT; cdr3_aa: CASSQVAGGGNTIYF
d_call: TRBD1; v_call: TRBV29-1; j_call: TRBJ2-7; clone_size: once; cdr3_nt: TGCAGCGTGCGGGGACAGGACTACGAGCAGTACTTC; cdr3_aa: CSVRGQDYEQYF
d_call: .; v_call: TRBV30; j_call: TRBJ1-3; clone_size: many; cdr3_nt: TGTGCCTGGAGAGTCGGACTGGGAGTCGAGAATGGAAACACCATATATTTT; cdr3_aa: CAWRVGLGVENGNTIYF
d_call: TRBD1; v_call: TRBV19; j_call: TRBJ1-1; clone_size: few; cdr3_nt: TGTGCCAGTAGTATTGTGCCTGGACAGGGTGGCTCTGAAGCTTTCTTT; cdr3_aa: CASSIVPGQGGSEAFF
d_call: .; v_call: TRBV3-1/TRBV3-2; j_call: TRBJ1-2; clone_size: .; cdr3_nt: TGTGCCAGCAGCCAAGAGGGGGCAGCTCGGGGCTACACCTTC; cdr3_aa: CASSQEGAARGYTF
d_call: TRBD1; v_call: TRBV19; j_call: TRBJ2-7; clone_size: .; cdr3_nt: TGTGCCAGTAGCTCCGCGGACAGGGGTGGGGAGCAGTACTTC; cdr3_aa: CASSSADRGGEQYF
d_call: .; v_call: TRBV28; j_call: TRBJ1-6; clone_size: .; cdr3_nt: TGTGCCAGCAGTTTATTATCCACGGGTGATTCACCCCTCCACTTT; cdr3_aa: CASSLLSTGDSPLHF
d_call: .; v_call: TRBV3-1/TRBV3-2; j_call: TRBJ1-1; clone_size: .; cdr3_nt: TGTGCCAGCAGCGTTGGGACACTGAACACTGAAGCTTTCTTT; cdr3_aa: CASSVGTLNTEAFF
d_call: .; v_call: TRBV27; j_call: TRBJ2-3; clone_size: .; cdr3_nt: TGTGCCAGCACCCCACGGGGGGCTGCAGATACGCAGTATTTT; cdr3_aa: CASTPRGAADTQYF
d_call: .; v_call: TRBV28; j_call: TRBJ1-2; clone_size: many; cdr3_nt: TGTGCCAGCAGGCGGACAGATAACTATGGCTACACCTTC; cdr3_aa: CASRRTDNYGYTF
d_call: TRBD1; v_call: TRBV28; j_call: TRBJ1-2; clone_size: many; cdr3_nt: TGTGCCAGCAGTTTATGGATAATGAGGACAGGAGGGACTAACTATGGCTACACCTTC; cdr3_aa: CASSLWIMRTGGTNYGYTF
d_call: .; v_call: TRBV7-8; j_call: TRBJ1-6; clone_size: .; cdr3_nt: TGTGCCAGCGCCTCCGGTGGGGCGCAGGATTCACCCCTCCACTTT; cdr3_aa: CASASGGAQDSPLHF